The rows below give T cell receptor beta chains drawn from one sample of a study of siplizumab effects on memory and regulatory T cells. Profiled with immunoSEQ multiplex PCR; TCRdb holds only in-frame clones, not every one. This sample yields around 58,000 clones, of which roughly 80% are seen a single time; 3.8% belongs to the top ten. Sequenced sample: memory CD4+ T cells sorted from blood. These receptors all stem from a human donor in good health. Both conserved end residues are trimmed from each CDR3. The D gene is left open where the match is weak.

d_gene: TRBD2
j_gene: TRBJ2-7
v_gene: TRBV11-2
CDR3aa: ASSGLAGGHEQY

d_gene: TRBD1
j_gene: TRBJ2-5
v_gene: TRBV5-1
CDR3aa: ASSLGGTGRETQY

d_gene: NA
j_gene: TRBJ2-1
v_gene: TRBV13
CDR3aa: ASGRAYNEQF

d_gene: TRBD1
j_gene: TRBJ2-1
v_gene: TRBV27
CDR3aa: ASSTGQGFDNEQF

d_gene: NA
j_gene: TRBJ2-1
v_gene: TRBV11-3
CDR3aa: ASSLVGREQF

d_gene: NA
j_gene: TRBJ2-3
v_gene: TRBV7-9
CDR3aa: ASSLGQITHVTQY

d_gene: NA
j_gene: TRBJ1-1
v_gene: TRBV5-6
CDR3aa: ASSWGPEAF

d_gene: NA
j_gene: TRBJ2-1
v_gene: TRBV30
CDR3aa: AWSVRYNEQF

d_gene: NA
j_gene: TRBJ2-7
v_gene: TRBV6-5
CDR3aa: ASKTQAGEY

d_gene: TRBD1
j_gene: TRBJ2-2
v_gene: TRBV19
CDR3aa: ASRVQGGGGELF

d_gene: NA
j_gene: TRBJ2-3
v_gene: TRBV20-1
CDR3aa: SGGGQPQY

d_gene: TRBD2
j_gene: TRBJ2-1
v_gene: TRBV27
CDR3aa: ASSLRRGFWDEQF

d_gene: TRBD2
j_gene: TRBJ2-1
v_gene: TRBV6-1
CDR3aa: ASSDTSGVNEQF

d_gene: NA
j_gene: TRBJ2-5
v_gene: TRBV7-8
CDR3aa: ASSRDFTKETQY

d_gene: TRBD1
j_gene: TRBJ2-5
v_gene: TRBV19
CDR3aa: ATNPRRTGEETQY

d_gene: TRBD1
j_gene: TRBJ2-7
v_gene: TRBV5-8
CDR3aa: ASSWSGTGGRYEQY

d_gene: NA
j_gene: TRBJ2-7
v_gene: TRBV7-9
CDR3aa: ASSPKGPYEQY

d_gene: TRBD1
j_gene: TRBJ2-7
v_gene: TRBV2
CDR3aa: ASTGTGGAYEQY

d_gene: NA
j_gene: TRBJ2-7
v_gene: TRBV5-5
CDR3aa: ASSSRGGQGGKYEQY

d_gene: NA
j_gene: TRBJ1-4
v_gene: TRBV27
CDR3aa: ASGLTMRRTNEKLF

d_gene: NA
j_gene: TRBJ1-1
v_gene: TRBV25-1
CDR3aa: ASSDPRPNTEAF

d_gene: TRBD1
j_gene: TRBJ2-7
v_gene: TRBV5-1
CDR3aa: ASSFLTGSSEQY

d_gene: NA
j_gene: TRBJ2-7
v_gene: TRBV7-9
CDR3aa: ASSLSGEQY

d_gene: NA
j_gene: TRBJ2-1
v_gene: TRBV5-1
CDR3aa: ASSLPGNEQF

d_gene: NA
j_gene: TRBJ2-5
v_gene: TRBV5-1
CDR3aa: ASSLARGRSLYQETQY

d_gene: TRBD1
j_gene: TRBJ2-1
v_gene: TRBV6-5
CDR3aa: ASRPRWTGGDEQF

d_gene: NA
j_gene: TRBJ2-5
v_gene: TRBV29-1
CDR3aa: SVENLATKTQY

d_gene: NA
j_gene: TRBJ2-3
v_gene: TRBV27
CDR3aa: ASSLSRRNTDTQY

d_gene: NA
j_gene: TRBJ2-2
v_gene: TRBV18
CDR3aa: ASSPDTGELF

d_gene: NA
j_gene: TRBJ1-2
v_gene: TRBV6-1
CDR3aa: ASSEYRVSYGYT

d_gene: NA
j_gene: TRBJ1-1
v_gene: TRBV18
CDR3aa: ASSSKDRNEAF

d_gene: NA
j_gene: TRBJ1-1
v_gene: TRBV7-9
CDR3aa: ASSFGGEAF

d_gene: NA
j_gene: TRBJ1-6
v_gene: TRBV6-5
CDR3aa: ASTTFSPLH

d_gene: NA
j_gene: TRBJ2-7
v_gene: TRBV27
CDR3aa: ASRKMGSFGIEQY

d_gene: NA
j_gene: TRBJ2-3
v_gene: TRBV9
CDR3aa: ASSAADTQY

d_gene: NA
j_gene: TRBJ2-5
v_gene: TRBV7-2
CDR3aa: ASSRPQEGETQY

d_gene: NA
j_gene: TRBJ2-5
v_gene: TRBV11-3
CDR3aa: ASSRTIQETQY

d_gene: NA
j_gene: TRBJ2-7
v_gene: TRBV23-1
CDR3aa: ASSQGTPAYEQY

d_gene: TRBD1
j_gene: TRBJ2-1
v_gene: TRBV9
CDR3aa: ASSKGGQGTLGRTYNEQF

d_gene: NA
j_gene: TRBJ1-1
v_gene: TRBV7-9
CDR3aa: ASSQDLIGEGTTEAF

d_gene: NA
j_gene: TRBJ1-5
v_gene: TRBV7-8
CDR3aa: ASSSAEYSNQPQH

d_gene: TRBD2
j_gene: TRBJ2-7
v_gene: TRBV19
CDR3aa: ASSSAGGSGEQY